The clone carrying this T cell receptor beta chain has a count of ten or more. The CDR3 covers 11 residues. V lost 9 bases to trimming and J lost 6 bases, with 8 bases between them. Per germline, CDR1 LNHDA and CDR2 SQIVND (reference sequence). Gene-specific TRAV and TRBV primers were used for first-strand cDNA, covering alpha and beta chains. The authors ran 15 to 20 PCR cycles to amplify TCRs with a constant-region primer and V-primer adapter. A single record per CDR3 protein comes from TCRdb applying MiXCR to the reads. The top ten clones hold roughly 10% of a sample with 30,000 to 45,000 distinct CDR3 sequences, around 20% of them seen once. As for time point: after trial treatment. Treatment reported: LDRT plus nivolumab, ipilimumab, low-dose cyclophosphamide and aspirin (RACIN trial). Donors were administered nivolumab, ipilimumab, aspirin and low-dose cyclophosphamide, together with low-dose radiotherapy.

The sample comes from a study of low-dose radiotherapy and immunotherapy resistance in tumors. Study-level information: Ipilimumab 1 mg/kg every six weeks, together with nivolumab 240 mg every two weeks, was given intravenously to patients.

This receptor was identified in a female donor with ovarian cancer. The material was PBMCs, obtained after low-dose radiotherapy plus immunotherapy. The J gene is TRBJ2-2, the V gene TRBV19; D gene ambiguous. The CDR3 DNA is TGTGCCAGCATGCGCCCCGGGGAGCTGTTTTTT. This translates into CASMRPGELFF.